This T cell receptor beta chain was sequenced during a study of T-cell memory formation after mild COVID-19. Study findings and constraints: Clones contracting day 15 to 85 were balanced CD4/CD8; later expanders leaned CD4+.

Each CDR3 protein is one row after TCRdb ran MiXCR on the 5' RACE reads. The table lists 210,000 or so distinct CDR3 sequences, roughly 30% of them singletons. Note on this clonotype: The antigen remains undetermined.

Looked up from germline, CDR1 is DFQATT and CDR2 is SNEGSKA (reference sequence). Trimming took 4 bases from V and 6 from J, leaving 16 bases between them. This CDR3 has 13 amino acids. Sequencing was performed on PBMCs or a T cell subset sorted from them (not recorded which). This chain links TRBV20-1 with TRBJ2-7; D is uncertain. The source is an adult woman who had mild COVID-19 (a few samples of this study predate the infection). Cell type and time point are not known. The DNA of the CDR3 is TGCAGTGCTACTACAAGTCGGGCCCGCGAGCAGTACTTC. Translated, it gives CSATTSRAREQYF.